This passage covers 13 T cell receptor beta chains from one sample sequenced in a study of T cell repertoires in cytomegalovirus infection. MiXCR was run by TCRdb on the reads, yielding one entry per CDR3 protein. This table holds roughly 630,000 distinct CDR3 sequences, roughly 24% found once. Sequencing was carried out using CD8+ T cells from PBMCs. Receptor source: a human donor in good health (CMV status not recorded). Some clones in this sample may be carry-over from other donors' samples.

This clonotype occurred many times. The chain joins TRBV12-5 to TRBJ2-2, with D unclear. The CDR3 has 16 amino acids. Germline values: CDR1 LGHNT, CDR2 FRNRAP. Deletions cut 0 bases from V and 0 bases from J, with 8 bases between. The CDR3 protein is CASGLVVYPNTGELFF. CDR3 in DNA: TGTGCTAGTGGTTTGGTAGTCTACCCGAACACCGGGGAGCTGTTTTTT.

V and J are TRBV10-3 and TRBJ1-2, with TRBD1 matching 7 bases. The germline V gene encodes CDR1 ENHRY and CDR2 SYGVKD. V trimming: 3 bases; J trimming: 2 bases; junction bases outside the gene matches: 18. The CDR3 consists of 19 residues. The CDR3 loop reads CAISEVGVGDSPPNYGYTF. CDR3 coding DNA: TGTGCCATCAGTGAAGTAGGGGTAGGGGACAGTCCACCAAACTATGGCTACACCTTC.

For this clonotype: This may stem from a read error, because a much larger clone lies one nucleotide away. The chain has TRBV7-3 and TRBJ2-1; 10 positions match TRBD1. Germline V CDR1 and CDR2: SGHTA, FQGTGA. This CDR3 region has 16 residues. In DNA, the CDR3 is TGTGTCAGCAGCTTAGAAACGTGGACAGGGGGGAGTGAGCAGTTCTTC. Residues: CVSSLETWTGGSEQFF.

This clonotype came up many times. The chain is built from TRBV6-6 and TRBJ2-2; D is ambiguous. The CDR3 runs to 17 residues. V lost 5 bases to trimming and J lost 4 bases, with 20 bases between them. The germline CDR1 and CDR2 sequences are MNHNY and SVGAGI (reference sequence). The CDR3: CASSPALRAGGTGELFF. DNA for the CDR3: TGTGCCAGCAGTCCCGCCCTCCGTGCAGGCGGCACCGGGGAGCTGTTTTTT.

On this clonotype: A much larger clone lies a single base off, so this may be a read error. This chain joins TRBV7-2 and TRBJ2-1; 12 nucleotides agree with TRBD2. The CDR3 contains 18 residues. Germline V lookup: CDR1 SGHTA, CDR2 FQGNSA. The CDR3 loop reads CANSLPLAGGPSYNEQFF. The CDR3 DNA reads TGTGCCAACAGCTTGCCCCTAGCGGGGGGGCCCTCCTACAATGAGCAGTTCTTC.

The table lists this clonotype with many counts. This sequence joins TRBV7-8 and TRBJ1-1; D is unresolved. With 6 bases removed from V and 8 bases from J, the gap between germline ends came to 10 bases. The CDR3 runs to 11 residues. Germline-derived CDR1 and CDR2 are SGHVS and FQNEAQ. DNA for the CDR3: TGTGCCAGCAGTAGAGGGCGAGAAGCTTTCTTT. Its protein product is CASSRGREAFF.

A few counts support this clonotype. This chain uses TRBV12-5 with TRBJ1-2; D is uncertain. This CDR3 has 14 amino acids. Deletions cut 1 base from V and 6 bases from J, with 12 bases between. Germline V gene lookup returns CDR1 LGHNT and CDR2 FRNRAP. In DNA, the CDR3 is TGTGCTAGTGGTTTGGCGCCCCTTCTCCATGGCTACACCTTC. Amino acids: CASGLAPLLHGYTF.

As regards this clonotype: A much more abundant neighbour one base away suggests this may be a read error. The rearrangement uses TRBV7-9 and TRBJ2-5; the D is unclear. CDR1 SEHNR and CDR2 FQNEAQ come from the germline V gene (reference sequence). The length of the CDR3 is 13 residues. V was shortened by 5 bases and J by 2 bases, with 9 bases between the two germline ends. The CDR3 loop reads CASSNEGQETQYF. The DNA for the CDR3 is TGTGCCAGCAGCAACGAAGGACAAGAGACCCAGTACTTC.

In its sample, this clonotype was seen a few times. V and J are TRBV28 and TRBJ2-3, with D tentatively TRBD1 (5 bases). Germline V gives CDR1 MDHEN, CDR2 SYDVKM. Trimming shortened V by 6 bases and J by 3 bases, and 16 bases separated the two germline ends. CDR3 length: 15 residues. CDR3 DNA: TGTGCCAGCAGCGAAATGGTAGGGGAAACAGATACGCAGTATTTT. It translates to CASSEMVGETDTQYF. Filled out from reference TRBV28 and TRBJ2-3, the complete variable domain reads DVKVTQSSRYLVKRTGEKVFLECVQDMDHENMFWYRQDPGLGLRLIYFSYDVKMKEKGDIPEGYSVSREKKERFSLILESASTNQTSMYLCASSEMVGETDTQYFGPGTRLTVL.

This clonotype was recorded a few times. This sequence joins TRBV2 and TRBJ2-1; TRBD2 matches 8 bases. The CDR3 has 16 amino acids. Looked up from germline, CDR1 is SNHLY and CDR2 is FYNNEI. Germline trimming cut 0 bases from V and 4 bases from J; bases unmatched to any gene: 5. Written as DNA, the CDR3 is TGTGCCAGCAGTGAAGCGCTGGGCGGGAGGTACAATGAGCAGTTCTTC. Its translation: CASSEALGGRYNEQFF.

A remark on this clonotype: A read error is possible here, since a much larger clone lies one base away. V and J are TRBV7-8 and TRBJ2-1, with D hard to call. The germline CDR1 and CDR2 sequences are SGHVS and FQNEAQ. The CDR3 runs 12 residues. CDR3 nucleotide sequence: TGTGCCAACAGCTTCCTTGCGGATGAGCAGTTCTTC. It translates to CANSFLADEQFF.

This clonotype was recorded a few times. This chain links TRBV5-1 with TRBJ2-1; no firm D call. The V end lost 2 bases, the J end lost 3 bases, and 9 bases lay between the germline ends. This CDR3 spans 14 amino acids. Germline V gene data show CDR1 as SGHRS and CDR2 as YFSETQ. The CDR3 is CASSFDIYYNEQFF. In DNA form, the CDR3 reads TGCGCCAGCAGCTTTGACATTTACTACAATGAGCAGTTCTTC.

CDR3 sequence: CASSTTGLNTEAFF. The CDR3 DNA follows: TGTGCCAGCAGCACCACTGGGCTGAACACTGAAGCTTTCTTT. J is TRBJ1-1 and V is TRBV7-9, with D unresolved. V shed 5 bases and J shed 0 bases, with 10 bases lying between them. CDR3 length: 14 residues. Per the germline V gene, CDR1 is SEHNR and CDR2 is FQNEAQ (reference sequence).